Listed below are T cell receptor beta chains from one sample, sequenced in a study of T cells expressing NK-cell markers. TCRdb reprocessed the 5' RACE reads and reports one entry per CDR3 protein, with no DNA. The sample is made up of 140,000 or so distinct CDR3 sequences, and the top ten hold 10% to 15% of it. Material: blood T cells: a sorted CD56 or NKG2C T cell subset, CD4+ or CD8+ T cells, or bulk PBMC T cells (not recorded which). The receptor source for this set is a man aged 18 to 29 in good health. The CDR3 runs from the conserved cysteine through the conserved F or W. The order of the fields is V gene, J gene, CDR3 protein.

TRBV11-2	TRBJ2-1	CASSLFSGGPEQFF
TRBV7-6	TRBJ2-5	CASSFSPTTDDQETQYF
TRBV12-3/TRBV12-4	TRBJ1-3	CASSLGTTGNTIYF
TRBV15	TRBJ1-5	CATSDSYSNQPQHF
TRBV4-3	TRBJ2-7	CASSATVGSYEQYF
TRBV24-1	TRBJ2-1	CATGQGNEQFF
TRBV4-3	TRBJ2-7	CASSGVSGEQYF
TRBV18	TRBJ2-3	CASSPWNSGSTDTQYF
TRBV6-1	TRBJ1-5	CASSSNRNQPQHF
TRBV6-5	TRBJ2-3	CASSYPPDRGGTDTQYF
TRBV7-3	TRBJ1-1	CASSLIRGRNTEAFF
TRBV6-2/TRBV6-3	TRBJ2-5	CASSYPRQGEETQYF
TRBV29-1	TRBJ1-1	CSVDLGLPEAFF
TRBV6-1	TRBJ2-3	CASSEGLAGNTDTQYF
TRBV29-1	TRBJ2-2	CSVDRGLSGELFF
TRBV29-1	TRBJ1-2	CSVEDRDSYYGYTF
TRBV6-5	TRBJ2-7	CASSYGDTYEQYF
TRBV20-1	TRBJ2-1	CSARTGTRTNEQFF
TRBV6-1	TRBJ2-7	CASSEYRGTPYEQYF
TRBV7-8	TRBJ2-1	CASSLPTSGVNNEQFF
TRBV5-6	TRBJ1-1	CASSGPGQVGNTEAFF
TRBV14	TRBJ2-3	CASSQTQREGLDTQYF
TRBV11-2	TRBJ2-2	CASSPGTAKTGELFF
TRBV12-3/TRBV12-4	TRBJ2-3	CASSFEGALTDTQYF
TRBV7-9	TRBJ2-1	CASSARASGSDEQFF
TRBV4-3	TRBJ2-1	CASSQDSKGWGSYNEQFF
TRBV10-1	TRBJ2-1	CASSDTLSSYNEQFF
TRBV7-2	TRBJ1-1	CASSLSGTDLLNTEAFF
TRBV6-5	TRBJ2-5	CASSSSGTQETQYF
TRBV20-1	TRBJ1-2	CSAKFGGGYTF
TRBV29-1	TRBJ1-4	CSVVLATNEKLFF
TRBV5-6	TRBJ2-7	CASSLWGLHEQYF
TRBV7-9	TRBJ2-1	CASSLTRQGAGEQFF
TRBV7-9	TRBJ2-7	CAGSGTDASYEQYF
TRBV4-1	TRBJ2-5	CASSQTYRRQETQYF
TRBV12-3/TRBV12-4	TRBJ2-1	CASSPIPSGGYNEQFF
TRBV7-9	TRBJ2-5	CASNYGTEQETQYF
TRBV6-5	TRBJ1-2	CASSSTPRQGGYTF
TRBV20-1	TRBJ1-5	CSARQGEVQPQHF
TRBV12-3/TRBV12-4	TRBJ1-1	CASSPGGAWTEAFF
TRBV2	TRBJ2-3	CASSADGLTFEADTQYF
TRBV20-1	TRBJ2-1	CSARTGRGRFPYNEQFF
TRBV6-5	TRBJ2-5	CASSYLAGESQYF
TRBV29-1	TRBJ2-5	CSVVTGVPETQYF
TRBV27	TRBJ2-1	CASSPTPAGASYNEQFF